This T cell receptor (beta chain) was found in a study of graft-versus-host responses after intestinal transplantation. Overall study: As for transplant type, recipients had multivisceral, liver-intestinal, or isolated intestinal grafts. Once they had received anti-thymocyte globulin induction, all recipients took tacrolimus and steroids for approximately 3 years. Overall study results and limits: Recipient marrow contained GvH clones, some of which appeared first in ileum or blood. Peak levels of circulating GvH clones tracked with early post-transplant HvG declines.

Concerning this clone itself: Antigen unknown.

Libraries were prepared by immunoSEQ multiplex PCR; TCRdb keeps only in-frame clonotypes and omits some of them. The table records more than 95,000 clones, roughly 84% of them present only once. Per germline, CDR1 LGHNA and CDR2 YNFKEQ. The CDR3 is made up of 15 amino acids. V was cut by 8 bases and J by 2 bases, with 16 bases left in between. Sequenced material: unstimulated CD4+ T cells sorted from spleen or lymph node cells, taken before intestinal transplant. The TCR originated in a human donor who received an intestinal transplant. The chain uses TRBV4-2 and TRBJ2-1; D is perhaps TRBD2 (6 bases). CDR3 amino acids: CASRWSSDTYNEQFF. Written as DNA, the CDR3 is TGTGCCAGCCGTTGGTCTAGCGACACCTACAATGAGCAGTTCTTC.